This TCR beta chain is from a study of blood T cell repertoires in COVID-19. Trimming took off 3 bases at V and 5 bases at J, with 11 bases between the two ends. Germline CDR1 reads KGHSH; CDR2 reads LQKENI. The CDR3 spans 14 residues. The Seattle patients joined while their infection was active and were tracked longitudinally afterward. Profiling relied on immunoSEQ multiplex PCR, and the TCRdb table lists in-frame clones only, not all of them. The sample lists some 150,000 clones; approximately 83% were seen once. The sample comprised peripheral blood. The sequence came from a woman in her sixties with COVID-19, enrolled during active disease. The chain links TRBV18 to TRBJ1-5; no reliable D call. CDR3: CASSPNSRDQPQHF. CDR3 bases: TGTGCCAGCTCACCCAATTCCCGAGATCAGCCCCAGCATTTT. Full variable domain (rest looked up from reference TRBV18 and TRBJ1-5): NAGVMQNPRHLVRRRGQEARLRCSPMKGHSHVYWYRQLPEEGLKFMVYLQKENIIDESGMPKERFSAEFPKEGPSILRIQQVVRGDSAAYFCASSPNSRDQPQHFGDGTRLSIL.